This T cell receptor (beta chain) originates from a study of OX40 agonist ivuxolimab in advanced cancers. Study summary: In this cohort, patients received ivuxolimab, an agonistic anti-OX40 (CD134) antibody. Cancers in dose escalation were hepatocellular, melanoma, renal cell and head and neck.

With respect to this clone: The antigen is undetermined.

The CDR3 covers 14 residues. Trimming removed 4 bases from V and 2 bases from J, with 10 bases in between. Germline lookup yields CDR1 SGHTS and CDR2 YDEGEE. General study findings and limits: Average numbers of expanded clones were greater in CD8+ T cells than in CD4+.

Assay used: immunoSEQ multiplex PCR; TCRdb lists only in-frame clones, some missing. Of nearly 35,000 clones listed, 92% were seen once; the top ten hold more than 30%. The receptor was isolated from an adult with an advanced solid tumor such as melanoma, head and neck, liver or kidney cancer. The sequenced sample was CD4+ or CD8+ T cells sorted from blood, obtained in a trial of the OX40 agonist ivuxolimab. The V gene is TRBV5-8, the J gene TRBJ1-5, with D possibly being TRBD1 (5 bases). In DNA, the CDR3 is TGTGCCAGCAGCCGAAGAGGGGGCAATCAGCCCCAGCATTTT. It specifies CASSRRGGNQPQHF.